Below, 21 T cell receptor beta chains from the same sample are listed, as sequenced in a study of Tregs in tolerant kidney transplant recipients. The repertoire was sequenced with immunoSEQ multiplex PCR; TCRdb's copy has only in-frame clones and lacks some. This table has about 110,000 clones, around 91% appearing once. Sequences were derived from CD4+ T cells from blood, sampled before the transplant. These receptors all come from a human donor who received a combined kidney and bone marrow transplant.

The V call is TRBV7-2, the J call TRBJ1-2; weak D call: TRBD1 (5 bases). The germline V gene has CDR1 SGHTA and CDR2 FQGNSA. The CDR3 has 16 residues. Trimming removed 3 bases at V and 4 bases at J, with 18 bases between. CDR3: CASSLDGTRDGYGYTF. CDR3 nucleotides: TGTGCCAGCAGCTTGGACGGGACTAGGGACGGCTATGGCTACACCTTC.

The rearrangement links TRBV7-2 to TRBJ1-4; 11 bases line up with TRBD1. The CDR3 has 17 amino acids. The germline gives CDR1 SGHTA, CDR2 FQGNSA. Trimming at V came to 4 bases and at J to 4 bases, leaving 8 bases not matched to a gene. In DNA form, the CDR3 reads TGTGCCAGCAGCTCCGCTAGGACAGGGGGCGGTAATGAAAAACTGTTTTTT. Its protein is CASSSARTGGGNEKLFF. The full variable domain, in which reference TRBV7-2 and TRBJ1-4 provide the parts outside the CDR3, is GAGVSQSPSNKVTEKGKDVELRCDPISGHTALYWYRQSLGQGLEFLIYFQGNSAPDKSGLPSDRFSAERTGGSVSTLTIQRTQQEDSAVYLCASSSARTGGGNEKLFFGSGTQLSVL.

To note about this clone: This sample also contains other DNA sequences that code for the same CDR3. The chain is built from TRBV18 and TRBJ1-1; 9 positions match TRBD1. The J segment lost 1 base and the V segment lost 3 bases, leaving 0 bases of the junction unmatched. This CDR3 is built from 14 residues. Germline CDR1 KGHSH, CDR2 LQKENI. The CDR3 sequence is CASSPGQGNTEAFF. The CDR3 DNA is TGTGCCAGCTCACCGGGACAGGGGAACACTGAAGCTTTCTTT.

V usage is TRBV6-5 and J usage is TRBJ2-7, with 7 nucleotides matching TRBD2. This CDR3 comprises 15 residues. The ends lost 7 bases at V and 2 bases at J; junction bases unmatched: 11. Per germline, CDR1 MNHEY and CDR2 SVGAGI. CDR3 amino acids: CASTGGASGAYEQYF. The CDR3 nucleotides read TGTGCCAGCACCGGAGGGGCTAGCGGAGCCTACGAGCAGTACTTC.

This chain uses TRBV7-2 with TRBJ1-1; 10 bases match TRBD1. Germline V gene data show CDR1 as SGHTA and CDR2 as FQGNSA. V was pared by 5 bases and J by 5 bases, with 14 bases of the junction left unmatched. The CDR3 has 17 amino acids. This CDR3 reads CASSPTGQGKLGTEAFF. For the CDR3, the DNA is TGTGCCAGCAGCCCAACGGGACAGGGGAAGCTTGGGACTGAAGCTTTCTTT. The full variable domain, completed using reference TRBV7-2 and TRBJ1-1, is GAGVSQSPSNKVTEKGKDVELRCDPISGHTALYWYRQSLGQGLEFLIYFQGNSAPDKSGLPSDRFSAERTGGSVSTLTIQRTQQEDSAVYLCASSPTGQGKLGTEAFFGQGTRLTVV.

A few counts support this clone. CDR3 coding DNA: TGTGCCAGCAGTGCACAGGGGGAAGGCTACGAGCAGTACTTC. Translating it yields CASSAQGEGYEQYF. V usage is TRBV2 and J usage is TRBJ2-7, with 8 bases identical to TRBD1. CDR1 is SNHLY and CDR2 is FYNNEI in the germline V gene. V lost 4 bases and J lost 3; bases outside the gene matches: 5. There are 14 residues in the CDR3. Complete variable domain (other parts from reference TRBV2 and TRBJ2-7): EPEVTQTPSHQVTQMGQEVILRCVPISNHLYFYWYRQILGQKVEFLVSFYNNEISEKSEIFDDQFSVERPDGSNFTLKIRSTKLEDSAMYFCASSAQGEGYEQYFGPGTRLTVT.

The rearrangement joins TRBV5-1 to TRBJ2-6, with D perhaps matching TRBD1 (5 bases). The length of the CDR3 is 18 residues. V was trimmed by 3 bases and J by 0 bases, leaving 16 bases between them. The V gene's germline CDR1 is SGHRS and CDR2 YFSETQ. In DNA, the CDR3 is TGCGCCAGCAGCTCGGTCGTAGGGGCGGACTCTGGGGCCAACGTCCTGACTTTC. It specifies CASSSVVGADSGANVLTF.

J is TRBJ2-7 and V is TRBV6-5; 7 nucleotides align to TRBD1. The J segment lost 3 bases and the V segment lost 2 bases, leaving 7 bases of the junction unmatched. From germline, CDR1 is MNHEY and CDR2 SVGAGI. The CDR3 length is 15 residues. Written as DNA, the CDR3 is TGTGCCAGCAGTTACCTCCCGGGACAGAGCTACGAGCAGTACTTC. Protein product: CASSYLPGQSYEQYF.

This rearrangement joins TRBV18 to TRBJ1-1; TRBD1 might be the D (5 bases). There are 15 residues in the CDR3. Germline assignment: CDR1 KGHSH and CDR2 LQKENI. The V end was cut by 5 bases, the J end by 5 bases, with 18 bases between. The DNA for the CDR3 is TGTGCCAGCTCATTGAGTTTGGCAGGGTTGACTGAAGCTTTCTTT. Its translation is CASSLSLAGLTEAFF.

This clone was recorded only once. The chain uses TRBV6-5 and TRBJ1-6; 9 bases align to TRBD1. The V segment lost 6 bases and the J segment 8 bases; nucleotides outside the gene matches: 8. Germline V gives CDR1 MNHEY, CDR2 SVGAGI. CDR3 length: 15 residues. CDR3 in amino acids: CASRRQGGIDSPLHF. DNA for the CDR3: TGTGCCAGCAGGAGACAGGGGGGGATTGATTCACCCCTCCACTTT.

The chain is built from TRBV6-6 and TRBJ2-7; 11 positions match TRBD2. Germline values: CDR1 MNHNY, CDR2 SVGAGI (reference sequence). This CDR3 contains 16 residues. J lost 1 base, V lost 2 bases, and 4 bases had no gene match. The CDR3 reads CASSYATSGKSYEQYF. As DNA, the CDR3 is TGTGCCAGCAGTTACGCGACTAGCGGGAAATCCTACGAGCAGTACTTC.

The gene calls are TRBV28 and TRBJ2-7; TRBD1 is a possible D gene (5 bases). The CDR3 is made up of 15 amino acids. Per germline, CDR1 MDHEN and CDR2 SYDVKM. Deletions cut 2 bases from V and 5 bases from J, with 16 bases between. The CDR3 sequence is CASSLLPAGSHEQYF. In DNA form, the CDR3 reads TGTGCCAGCAGTTTACTCCCCGCAGGGTCCCACGAGCAGTACTTC.

This clone was counted a few times. J is TRBJ2-5 and V is TRBV19; 7 bases line up with TRBD1. The CDR3 sequence is 14 residues long. Germline CDR1 reads LNHDA; CDR2 reads SQIVND (reference sequence). The J segment lost 2 bases and the V segment lost 4 bases, leaving 4 bases of the junction unmatched. Here the CDR3 reads CASSRAGGQETQYF. CDR3 nucleotide sequence: TGTGCCAGTAGTAGGGCAGGGGGACAAGAGACCCAGTACTTC. Using reference TRBV19 and TRBJ2-5 for the parts outside the CDR3, the full variable domain is DGGITQSPKYLFRKEGQNVTLSCEQNLNHDAMYWYRQDPGQGLRLIYYSQIVNDFQKGDIAEGYSVSREKKESFPLTVTSAQKNPTAFYLCASSRAGGQETQYFGPGTRLLVL.

V usage is TRBV7-2 and J usage is TRBJ1-4, with D possibly TRBD1 on 5 matching bases. This CDR3 is 16 amino acids long. V was trimmed by 5 bases and J by 0 bases, leaving 13 bases between them. Germline CDR1 SGHTA, CDR2 FQGNSA. CDR3 DNA sequence: TGTGCCAGCAGCCCCCGGGCCAGGGCAACTAATGAAAAACTGTTTTTT. This encodes CASSPRARATNEKLFF.

This chain links TRBV20-1 with TRBJ1-4; no firm D call. This CDR3 has 11 amino acids. CDR1 is DFQATT and CDR2 is SNEGSKA in the germline V gene (reference sequence). Trimming left V 4 bases short and J 7 bases short, with 7 bases between. CDR3 protein: CSAIFSEKLFF. DNA for the CDR3: TGCAGTGCTATCTTTTCTGAAAAACTGTTTTTT.

The rearrangement uses TRBV7-2 and TRBJ2-5, with D possibly TRBD1 on 5 matching bases. The CDR3 has 14 residues. Looked up from germline, CDR1 is SGHTA and CDR2 is FQGNSA. Trimming stripped 3 bases from V and 4 bases from J, with 12 bases between. The chain's CDR3 is CASSFRQGPETQYF. The CDR3 region has the DNA TGTGCCAGCAGCTTCCGGCAGGGCCCAGAGACCCAGTACTTC.

CDR3 in amino acids: CASSLGANTEAFF. The DNA for the CDR3 is TGTGCCAGCAGTTTGGGGGCAAACACTGAAGCTTTCTTT. The chain combines TRBV7-2 with TRBJ1-1, with D maybe TRBD1 (6 bases). V was pared by 6 bases and J by 2 bases, with 10 bases between. The CDR3 has 13 amino acids. CDR1 and CDR2 from the germline V gene are SGHTA and FQGNSA.

The chain has TRBV7-8 and TRBJ1-1; D gene uncertain. Trimming cost V 0 bases and J 3 bases, with 14 bases left between them. This CDR3 comprises 16 residues. Germline V gene lookup returns CDR1 SGHVS and CDR2 FQNEAQ. The chain's CDR3 is CASSLAVAGMDTEAFF. For the CDR3, the DNA is TGTGCCAGCAGCTTAGCGGTGGCGGGGATGGACACTGAAGCTTTCTTT.

The chain recombines TRBV19 with TRBJ1-1; D is unresolved. Germline V lookup: CDR1 LNHDA, CDR2 SQIVND (reference sequence). The CDR3 runs 13 residues. The V end was cut by 4 bases, the J end by 6 bases, with 12 bases between. The CDR3 nucleotides are TGTGCCAGTAGTACACTCCTGGGCGCTGAAGCTTTCTTT. It encodes CASSTLLGAEAFF.

The chain employs TRBV11-2 and TRBJ2-3; D is undetermined. Germline CDR1 and CDR2: SGHAT and FQNNGV. Trimming cost V 1 base and J 3 bases, with 8 bases left between them. The CDR3 covers 14 residues. The CDR3 DNA reads TGTGCCAGCAGCTTAGGAAGGCGGACAGATACGCAGTATTTT. Amino acid sequence: CASSLGRRTDTQYF.

This chain links TRBV12-5 with TRBJ1-4; 9 nucleotides line up with TRBD1. V shed 5 bases, J shed 3 bases, and the junction held 7 bases outside the gene matches. Germline V gene sequence: CDR1 LGHNT, CDR2 FRNRAP. The CDR3 covers 16 residues. The CDR3 loop reads CASGPPGTGSNEKLFF. CDR3 nucleotide sequence: TGTGCTAGTGGTCCCCCCGGGACAGGGTCTAATGAAAAACTGTTTTTT.